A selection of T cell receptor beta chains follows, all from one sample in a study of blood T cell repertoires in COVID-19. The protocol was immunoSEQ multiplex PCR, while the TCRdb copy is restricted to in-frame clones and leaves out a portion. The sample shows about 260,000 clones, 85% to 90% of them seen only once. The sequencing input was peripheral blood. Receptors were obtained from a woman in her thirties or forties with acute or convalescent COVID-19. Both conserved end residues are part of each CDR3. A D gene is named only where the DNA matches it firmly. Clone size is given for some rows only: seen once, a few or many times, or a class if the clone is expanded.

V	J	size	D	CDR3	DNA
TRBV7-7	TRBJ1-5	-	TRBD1	CASSLALAGGSQPQHF	TGTGCCAGCAGCTTAGCTCTAGCAGGGGGCTCTCAGCCCCAGCATTTT
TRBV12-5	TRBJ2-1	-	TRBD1	CASGPLPGQGSGVYNEQFF	TGTGCTAGTGGCCCCCTCCCGGGACAGGGTTCGGGGGTGTACAATGAGCAGTTCTTC
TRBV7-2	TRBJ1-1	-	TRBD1	CASKTGGTEAFF	TGTGCCAGCAAGACAGGGGGCACTGAAGCTTTCTTT
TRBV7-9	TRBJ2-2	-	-	CASSLVVLSGEAGELFF	TGTGCCAGCAGCTTAGTAGTGCTCTCAGGGGAAGCCGGGGAGCTGTTTTTT
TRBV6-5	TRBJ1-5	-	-	CASSYRQGSGNQPQHF	TGTGCCAGCAGTTACCGCCAGGGCTCGGGCAATCAGCCCCAGCATTTT
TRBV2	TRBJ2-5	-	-	CASRSAPSGAETQYF	TGTGCCAGCAGGTCGGCGCCCTCAGGGGCAGAGACCCAGTACTTC
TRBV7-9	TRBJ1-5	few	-	CASSYGQNQPQHF	TGTGCCAGCAGCTATGGACAGAATCAGCCCCAGCATTTT
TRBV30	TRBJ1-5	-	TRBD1	CAWSVTRTGDLDQPQHF	TGTGCCTGGAGTGTAACGAGGACAGGGGATTTAGATCAGCCCCAGCATTTT
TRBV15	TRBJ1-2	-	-	CATSRGGRTEGGYTF	TGTGCCACCAGCAGAGGGGGGAGGACCGAGGGTGGCTACACCTTC
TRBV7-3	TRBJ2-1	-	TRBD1	CASSLRRDSLMNEQFF	TGTGCCAGCAGCTTAAGACGGGACAGTCTCATGAATGAGCAGTTCTTC
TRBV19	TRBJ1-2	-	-	CASTLKGLNYGYTF	TGTGCCAGCACGCTAAAGGGACTTAACTATGGCTACACCTTC
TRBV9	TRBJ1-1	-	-	CASSVGGGPTEAFF	TGTGCCAGCAGCGTAGGAGGGGGTCCCACTGAAGCTTTCTTT
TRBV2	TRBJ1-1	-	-	CASSGLPGGTEAFF	TGTGCCAGCAGTGGACTCCCCGGAGGCACTGAAGCTTTCTTT
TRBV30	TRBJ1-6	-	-	CAWNMNSPLHF	TGTGCCTGGAACATGAATTCACCCCTCCACTTT
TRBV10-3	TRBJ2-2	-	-	CAISEDRNTGELFF	TGTGCCATCAGTGAGGACAGGAACACCGGGGAGCTGTTTTTT
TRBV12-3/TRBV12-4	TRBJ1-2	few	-	CASSSGSGYTF	TGTGCCAGCAGTTCGGGGTCTGGCTACACCTTC
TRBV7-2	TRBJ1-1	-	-	CASSWSGNTEAFF	TGTGCCAGCAGCTGGTCAGGCAACACTGAAGCTTTCTTT
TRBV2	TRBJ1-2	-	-	CASSEARTALHGYTF	TGTGCCAGCAGTGAAGCTCGGACAGCCCTCCATGGCTACACCTTC
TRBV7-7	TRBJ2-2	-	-	CASSPSDSVYSGELFF	TGTGCCAGCAGCCCGTCGGACAGCGTATATTCCGGGGAGCTGTTTTTT
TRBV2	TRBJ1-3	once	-	CATRLGNVGGLSGNTIYF	TGTGCCACCCGGCTCGGTAACGTTGGGGGCCTCTCTGGAAACACCATATATTTT
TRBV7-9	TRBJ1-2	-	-	CASLPVGEDYGYTF	TGTGCCAGCCTCCCCGTAGGGGAGGACTATGGCTACACCTTC
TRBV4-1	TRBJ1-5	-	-	CASSQDNAPQPQHF	TGCGCCAGCAGCCAAGATAATGCGCCTCAGCCCCAGCATTTT
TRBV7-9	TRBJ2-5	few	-	CASSLKPLGTQYF	TGTGCCAGCAGCTTAAAACCGCTAGGGACCCAGTACTTC
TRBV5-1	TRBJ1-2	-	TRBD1	CASSLGQGHYGYTF	TGCGCCAGCAGCTTGGGACAGGGTCACTATGGCTACACCTTC
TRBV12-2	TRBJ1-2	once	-	CASRLAQIPGQGKFFSF	TGTGCAAGTCGCTTAGCACAGATTCCGGGACAGGGGAAATTTTTCTCTTTC
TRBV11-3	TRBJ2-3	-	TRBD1	CASSLSGGGADTQYF	TGTGCCAGCAGCCTCTCAGGGGGCGGCGCAGATACGCAGTATTTT
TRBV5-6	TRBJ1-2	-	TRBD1	CASNLSRDRGGPGYGYTF	TGTGCCAGCAACCTATCACGGGACAGGGGGGGCCCTGGGTATGGCTACACCTTC
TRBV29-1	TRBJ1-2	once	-	CSVGGAANYGYTF	TGCAGCGTGGGGGGGGCTGCGAACTATGGCTACACCTTC
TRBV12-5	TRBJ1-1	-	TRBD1	CASGLGMTGSTEAFF	TGTGCTAGTGGTTTGGGGATGACAGGGTCCACTGAAGCTTTCTTT
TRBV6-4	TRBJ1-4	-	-	CASRMEGSATNEKLFF	TGTGCCAGCAGAATGGAGGGTTCAGCAACTAATGAAAAACTGTTTTTT
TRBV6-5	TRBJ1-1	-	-	CASSYAGGTEAFF	TGTGCCAGCAGTTACGCGGGGGGCACTGAAGCTTTCTTT
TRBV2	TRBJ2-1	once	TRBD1	CASSYRDSNPIF	TGTGCCAGCAGTTACCGGGACAGTAATCCTATCTTC
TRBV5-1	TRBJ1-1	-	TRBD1	CASSSRTGVSAEAFF	TGCGCCAGCAGCTCTCGGACAGGGGTGAGCGCTGAAGCTTTCTTT
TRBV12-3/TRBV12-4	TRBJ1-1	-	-	CASRSQGFTEAFF	TGTGCCAGCAGATCCCAGGGATTCACTGAAGCTTTCTTT
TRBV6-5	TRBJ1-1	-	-	CASSYSPQATNTEAFF	TGTGCCAGCAGTTACAGCCCCCAGGCTACGAACACTGAAGCTTTCTTT
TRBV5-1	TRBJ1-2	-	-	CASTKNGEGSYGYTF	TGCGCCAGCACCAAAAATGGGGAGGGGAGCTATGGCTACACCTTC
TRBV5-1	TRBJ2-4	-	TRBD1	CASKRTGILHIQYF	TGCGCCAGCAAAAGGACAGGGATACTCCACATTCAGTACTTC
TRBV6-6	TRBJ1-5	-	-	CASRPGTTSNQPQHF	TGTGCCAGCAGGCCCGGGACAACTAGCAATCAGCCCCAGCATTTT
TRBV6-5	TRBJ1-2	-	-	CASSYSPRDYGYTF	TGTGCCAGCAGTTACTCGCCGAGGGACTATGGCTACACCTTC
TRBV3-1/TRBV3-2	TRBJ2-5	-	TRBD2	CASRRTSGGETQYF	TGTGCCAGCAGGCGGACTAGCGGGGGGGAGACCCAGTACTTC
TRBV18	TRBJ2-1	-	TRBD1	CASSPGQGSNNEQFF	TGTGCCAGCTCACCTGGACAGGGTTCTAACAATGAGCAGTTCTTC
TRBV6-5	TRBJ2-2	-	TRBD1	CASRITGVTGELFF	TGTGCCAGCAGGATAACAGGGGTCACCGGGGAGCTGTTTTTT
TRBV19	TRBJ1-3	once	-	CASSDRPNSGNTIYF	TGTGCCAGCTCTGACAGGCCAAACTCTGGAAACACCATATATTTT
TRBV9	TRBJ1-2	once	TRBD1	CASSVGTGRSNYGYTF	TGTGCCAGCAGCGTTGGGACAGGGAGGTCTAACTATGGCTACACCTTC
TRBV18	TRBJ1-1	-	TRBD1	CASSPPGQGSMNTEAFF	TGTGCCAGCTCACCACCGGGACAGGGGAGCATGAACACTGAAGCTTTCTTT